This TCR beta chain was documented in a study of identical twins. Comments on this clonotype: Its antigen is unknown.

Study results and limitations: Compared with models, monozygotic twins showed more out-of-frame TCR alpha sharing. Weaker excess twin sharing was observed in beta out-of-frame sequences. Insertions were reduced in abundant cord blood beta clonotypes but not in memory repertoires.

Template switching, a step in the protocol, added a universal primer site, and cDNA carried unique molecular identifiers. TCRdb reprocessed the 5' RACE reads with MiXCR, giving one entry per CDR3 protein. This repertoire shows roughly 1,500,000 distinct CDR3 sequences, under 35% found once; its top ten account for more than 0.25%. The CDR3 extends over 12 amino acids. V lost 5 bases, J lost 11 bases, and 13 bases lay in between. Germline CDR1 MDHEN, CDR2 SYDVKM. The clonotype originates from a newborn girl in good health. Specimen: cord blood. The chain joins TRBV28 to TRBJ1-5; no firm D call. The CDR3 protein is CASSQGRQAQHF. CDR3 coding DNA: TGTGCCAGCAGTCAAGGACGGCAGGCCCAGCATTTT. Using reference TRBV28 and TRBJ1-5 for the parts outside the CDR3, the full variable domain is DVKVTQSSRYLVKRTGEKVFLECVQDMDHENMFWYRQDPGLGLRLIYFSYDVKMKEKGDIPEGYSVSREKKERFSLILESASTNQTSMYLCASSQGRQAQHFGDGTRLSIL.